A selection of T cell receptor beta chains follows, all from one sample in a study of blood T cell repertoires in COVID-19. Data came from immunoSEQ multiplex PCR; TCRdb stores just in-frame clones and leaves some out. The sample has about 210,000 clones; roughly 80% are singletons. The sample taken for sequencing was peripheral blood. The source is a woman aged 40-49 years with active or convalescent COVID-19. Each CDR3 is given with its conserved first and last residue.

TRBV6-5 16 CASSYSLGLGDYEQYF
TRBV5-6 13 CASSLAISYEQYF
TRBV6-5 13 CATRQGNTGELFF
TRBV9 15 CASSTGLAGAYEQYF
TRBV9 15 CASSPGRVWTDTQYF
TRBV2 15 CASREVHLSYNEQFF
TRBV25-1 15 CASSAPQFSNEKLFF
TRBV28 15 CASSPGLAGGETQYF
TRBV5-5 13 CASSPQGDYGYTF
TRBV5-1 15 CASSLGDWRSGELFF
TRBV7-9 16 CASSLGRAASYNEQFF
TRBV5-1 14 CASSFSQGNEKLFF
TRBV4-1 18 CASSLRHLAGGPSDTQYF
TRBV20-1 16 CSASSPEQGGDWEQYF
TRBV7-9 15 CASSLPGSLHRGYTF
TRBV2 16 CASSVPLPSSYNEQFF
TRBV5-5 12 CASTFPDRLATF
TRBV6-9 14 CASSYLVGNNEQFF
TRBV7-9 14 CASSLGGVNTEAFF
TRBV10-3 13 CAISDGQNTEAFF
TRBV6-6 13 CATASAVLGEQYF
TRBV30 12 CAWSEQGQPQHF
TRBV4-1 15 CASSQADRDMSTQYF
TRBV19 15 CASSGGTGGKQPQHF
TRBV9 14 CASSAQYSNQPQHF
TRBV7-2 18 CASSGRTSGGTNTGELFF
TRBV11-2 18 CASSLGGKGLKGGSGYTF
TRBV7-6 15 CASSLNRGESEKLFF
TRBV3-1/TRBV3-2 15 CASSQDWGRNYGYTF
TRBV2 14 CASRRAHVDQPQHF
TRBV4-3 15 CASSLLSGQDNEQFF
TRBV3-1/TRBV3-2 17 CASSFGLAGGPGETQYF
TRBV5-1 15 CASSLGGSGNYEQYF
TRBV9 15 CASRGTSENAGELFF
TRBV13 18 CASSLGTSGGTFADTQYF